The 27 T cell receptor beta chains below come from one sample, sequenced in a study of early T cells in non-severe SARS-CoV-2 infection. MiXCR, run by TCRdb on the 5' RACE reads, gives a single entry per CDR3 protein. The table lists about 64,000 distinct CDR3 sequences, roughly a sixth of them singletons. The material was whole blood, obtained at baseline. Receptors originate from an adult who was a healthcare worker with PCR-confirmed SARS-CoV-2 infection or an uninfected control (not recorded which).

This clonotype appeared many times. The CDR3: CASSPHWDNQPQHF. CDR3 DNA: TGTGCCAGCAGTCCCCATTGGGACAATCAGCCCCAGCATTTT. The chain has TRBV6-6 and TRBJ1-5; no definite D call. V lost 5 bases and J lost 3, with 11 bases in between. The germline V gene encodes CDR1 MNHNY and CDR2 SVGAGI (reference sequence). This CDR3 is 14 amino acids long.

A few counts support this clonotype. The chain uses TRBV18 and TRBJ2-7; no firm D call. Trimming pared 5 bases from V and 3 bases from J, leaving 8 bases between. The CDR3 consists of 12 residues. Germline V lookup: CDR1 KGHSH, CDR2 LQKENI. CDR3 coding DNA: TGTGCCAGCTCATCCTCCAACTACGAGCAGTACTTC. Translated: CASSSSNYEQYF.

The chain has TRBV5-1 and TRBJ2-7, with D maybe TRBD1 (6 bases). The V end lost 0 bases, the J end lost 4 bases, and 17 bases lay between the germline ends. CDR1 SGHRS and CDR2 YFSETQ come from the germline V gene. The CDR3 runs to 16 residues. CDR3 loop: CASSLEWAGVSYEQYF. The CDR3 region has the DNA TGCGCCAGCAGCTTGGAGTGGGCAGGGGTGTCGTACGAGCAGTACTTC. Full variable domain (missing parts from reference TRBV5-1 and TRBJ2-7): KAGVTQTPRYLIKTRGQQVTLSCSPISGHRSVSWYQQTPGQGLQFLFEYFSETQRNKGNFPGRFSGRQFSNSRSEMNVSTLELGDSALYLCASSLEWAGVSYEQYFGPGTRLTVT.

CDR3 in DNA: TGTGCCAGCTCACCACTGTCAGGGTACGACACTGAAGCTTTCTTT. This gives the protein CASSPLSGYDTEAFF. V and J are TRBV18 and TRBJ1-1; possible D gene TRBD1, 5 bases. CDR1 is KGHSH, CDR2 LQKENI, per germline. The CDR3 has 15 residues. With 1 base removed from V and 3 bases from J, the gap between germline ends came to 12 bases. Filled out from reference TRBV18 and TRBJ1-1, the complete variable domain reads NAGVMQNPRHLVRRRGQEARLRCSPMKGHSHVYWYRQLPEEGLKFMVYLQKENIIDESGMPKERFSAEFPKEGPSILRIQQVVRGDSAAYFCASSPLSGYDTEAFFGQGTRLTVV.

J is TRBJ1-5 and V is TRBV12-3 or TRBV12-4; the match to TRBD1 covers 9 bases. The CDR3 spans 17 residues. V dropped 0 bases and J dropped 4; count of bases not matched to a gene: 7. CDR3 loop: CASSLAGQGRGNQPQHF. CDR3 DNA: TGTGCCAGCAGTTTAGCGGGACAGGGACGAGGGAATCAGCCCCAGCATTTT.

J is TRBJ2-2 and V is TRBV12-3 or TRBV12-4; D perhaps matches TRBD1 (6 bases). The CDR3 length is 15 residues. V was cut by 4 bases and J by 1 base, with 10 bases left in between. The CDR3 nucleotides read TGTGCCAGCAGTTCGACAGGAATGAACACCGGGGAGCTGTTTTTT. This gives the protein CASSSTGMNTGELFF.

The chain uses TRBV28 and TRBJ1-2; 9 bases line up with TRBD1. Germline CDR1 is MDHEN and CDR2 is SYDVKM. V shed 5 bases, J shed 9 bases, and the junction held 10 bases outside the gene matches. The CDR3 is 14 amino acids. The CDR3 sequence is CASSPARQGGRYTF. DNA for the CDR3: TGTGCCAGCAGTCCAGCCCGACAGGGGGGACGCTACACCTTC.

The chain combines TRBV29-1 with TRBJ2-7; the D gene could be TRBD1 or TRBD2 (5 bases each). This CDR3 spans 12 amino acids. CDR1 and CDR2 from the germline V gene are SQVTM and ANQGSEA. Trimming removed 4 bases from V and 6 bases from J, with 13 bases in between. The CDR3 here is CSVVSRDGEQYF. The CDR3, as DNA: TGCAGCGTTGTGTCCAGGGACGGCGAGCAGTACTTC.

This clonotype appeared a few times. This chain joins TRBV11-2 and TRBJ2-3; D not certain. The V end lost 2 bases, the J end lost 2 bases, and 8 bases lay between the germline ends. CDR3 length: 14 residues. Germline lookup yields CDR1 SGHAT and CDR2 FQNNGV. CDR3 bases: TGTGCCAGCAGCTTACTCGAAGCCACAGATACGCAGTATTTT. It specifies CASSLLEATDTQYF. Supplemented by reference TRBV11-2 and TRBJ2-3, the full variable domain reads EAGVAQSPRYKIIEKRQSVAFWCNPISGHATLYWYQQILGQGPKLLIQFQNNGVVDDSQLPKDRFSAERLKGVDSTLKIQPAKLEDSAVYLCASSLLEATDTQYFGPGTRLTVL.

The chain links TRBV2 to TRBJ2-7; 7 bases align to TRBD1. Germline-derived CDR1 and CDR2 are SNHLY and FYNNEI. V was pared by 3 bases and J by 0 bases, with 5 bases of the junction left unmatched. CDR3 length: 15 amino acids. The CDR3 DNA follows: TGTGCCAGCAGTGATAAGACAGGGTACTCCTACGAGCAGTACTTC. As protein: CASSDKTGYSYEQYF.

This clonotype was seen repeatedly, ten times or more. The V call is TRBV20-1, the J call TRBJ2-7, with no clear D. CDR3 size: 12 residues. The V gene's germline CDR1 is DFQATT and CDR2 SNEGSKA (reference sequence). Trimming shortened V by 6 bases and J by 3 bases, and 12 bases separated the two germline ends. The CDR3 bases are TGCAGTGCCCTCGACAACAACTACGAGCAGTACTTC. It translates to CSALDNNYEQYF.

In this sample, this clonotype turned up a few times. The chain employs TRBV6-5 and TRBJ2-5; D not certain. The CDR3 runs to 14 residues. Trimming took 3 bases from V and 5 from J, leaving 13 bases between them. Per the germline V gene, CDR1 is MNHEY and CDR2 is SVGAGI. The chain's CDR3 is CASSYSNIGETQYF. CDR3 DNA: TGTGCCAGCAGTTATTCTAACATTGGGGAGACCCAGTACTTC.

The chain has TRBV24-1 and TRBJ1-1; no firm D call. V lost 7 bases, J lost 1 base, and 9 bases lay in between. Germline V gene lookup returns CDR1 KGHDR and CDR2 SFDVKD. The CDR3 extends over 13 amino acids. The CDR3 nucleotides read TGTGCCACCAGGAACCGGGGGAACACTGAAGCTTTCTTT. Translation gives CATRNRGNTEAFF.

The chain combines TRBV5-1 with TRBJ2-7, with TRBD1 matching over 8 bases. The V gene's germline CDR1 is SGHRS and CDR2 YFSETQ. This CDR3 contains 15 residues. Germline trimming cut 4 bases from V and 5 bases from J; bases unmatched to any gene: 11. CDR3 sequence: CASSPRQGFGHEQYF. The DNA of the CDR3 is TGCGCCAGCAGCCCACGACAGGGGTTCGGGCACGAGCAGTACTTC.

This clonotype was counted between two and nine times. This sequence joins TRBV6-6 and TRBJ2-7; 7 bases fit TRBD1. V lost 0 bases to trimming and J lost 0 bases; unmatched junction nucleotides: 2. Germline V gene lookup returns CDR1 MNHNY and CDR2 SVGAGI (reference sequence). This CDR3 contains 15 residues. The CDR3 nucleotides read TGTGCCAGCAGTTACTCGGGACAGAGCTCCTACGAGCAGTACTTC. Residues: CASSYSGQSSYEQYF.

This chain links TRBV7-2 with TRBJ2-5; 8 nucleotides agree with TRBD1. The trim removed 4 bases at V and 0 bases at J, leaving 7 bases unmatched. CDR1 is SGHTA and CDR2 is FQGNSA in the germline V gene. The CDR3 is 16 residues long. The CDR3 DNA reads TGTGCCAGCAGCTCCGGACAGGGAAAGTACCAAGAGACCCAGTACTTC. This translates into CASSSGQGKYQETQYF.

V and J are TRBV29-1 and TRBJ2-5; D is possibly TRBD1 (5 bases). The CDR3 totals 12 residues. Trimming left V 7 bases short and J 2 bases short, with 11 bases between. Germline assignment: CDR1 SQVTM and CDR2 ANQGSEA. CDR3 loop: CSASRQQETQYF. In nucleotides, the CDR3 is TGCAGCGCCTCCCGACAGCAAGAGACCCAGTACTTC.

This clonotype was observed at least ten times. The chain has TRBV2 and TRBJ1-2, with 9 bases identical to TRBD1. V trimming: 7 bases; J trimming: 4 bases; junction bases outside the gene matches: 7. This CDR3 spans 14 amino acids. Germline CDR1 SNHLY, CDR2 FYNNEI. The CDR3: CASILPGQGYGYTF. The CDR3, as DNA: TGTGCCAGCATCTTACCGGGACAGGGCTATGGCTACACCTTC.

Here the CDR3 DNA reads TGTGCCAGCAGCTTAGACAGGGGGTTCAATCAGCCCCAGCATTTT. Translated: CASSLDRGFNQPQHF. This chain links TRBV7-2 with TRBJ1-5, with TRBD1 matching over 8 bases. This CDR3 is 15 amino acids long. Germline trimming cut 1 base from V and 3 bases from J; bases unmatched to any gene: 2. From germline, CDR1 is SGHTA and CDR2 FQGNSA.

In its sample, this clonotype was seen a few times. The rearrangement joins TRBV20-1 to TRBJ2-7, with 11 nucleotides matching TRBD2. The germline CDR1 and CDR2 sequences are DFQATT and SNEGSKA (reference sequence). The ends lost 3 bases at V and 3 bases at J; junction bases unmatched: 7. The CDR3 is 15 residues long. The CDR3 here is CSARTQLAGGYEQYF. CDR3 in DNA: TGCAGTGCTAGGACCCAGCTAGCGGGAGGCTACGAGCAGTACTTC.

The J gene is TRBJ2-7, the V gene TRBV5-1, with 7 bases aligning to TRBD2. V shed 0 bases, J shed 3 bases, and the junction held 3 bases outside the gene matches. This CDR3 comprises 14 residues. The germline V gene has CDR1 SGHRS and CDR2 YFSETQ. The CDR3 protein is CASSLGDYNYEQYF. The CDR3 nucleotides read TGCGCCAGCAGCTTGGGGGACTACAACTACGAGCAGTACTTC.

This chain uses TRBV5-1 with TRBJ2-7; the D call may be TRBD1 or TRBD2 (5 bases each). Per the germline V gene, CDR1 is SGHRS and CDR2 is YFSETQ. The CDR3 runs 14 residues. Between the trimmed V and J ends, which lost 3 bases and 2 bases, there was a span of 12 bases. In nucleotides, the CDR3 is TGCGCCAGCAGCTCCCGGGACCGAGCCTACGAGCAGTACTTC. As protein: CASSSRDRAYEQYF. The full variable domain, its missing parts supplied by reference TRBV5-1 and TRBJ2-7, is KAGVTQTPRYLIKTRGQQVTLSCSPISGHRSVSWYQQTPGQGLQFLFEYFSETQRNKGNFPGRFSGRQFSNSRSEMNVSTLELGDSALYLCASSSRDRAYEQYFGPGTRLTVT.

The chain couples TRBV7-2 to TRBJ2-3, with D tentatively TRBD2 (5 bases). Trimming left V 2 bases short and J 0 bases short, with 12 bases between. The CDR3 runs to 16 residues. Germline V CDR1 and CDR2: SGHTA, FQGNSA. The CDR3 coding sequence is TGTGCCAGCAGCTTACGAGGGTCCCTTAGCACAGATACGCAGTATTTT. This translates into CASSLRGSLSTDTQYF.

The CDR3 sequence: CASIISEKYNEQFF. CDR3 nucleotides: TGTGCCAGCATTATCAGCGAGAAATACAATGAGCAGTTCTTC. This chain uses TRBV25-1 with TRBJ2-1; D is uncertain. CDR1 MGHDK and CDR2 SYGVNS come from the germline V gene. This CDR3 has 14 amino acids. V lost 7 bases and J lost 4, with 14 bases in between.

This clonotype was seen a handful of times. The genes are TRBV7-8 and TRBJ2-2; D ambiguous. With 1 base removed from V and 5 bases from J, the gap between germline ends came to 14 bases. This CDR3 is built from 16 residues. CDR1 is SGHVS, CDR2 FQNEAQ, per germline. The CDR3 sequence is CASSLDVGSGTGELFF. The CDR3 DNA is TGTGCCAGCAGCTTAGACGTGGGCTCGGGTACCGGGGAGCTGTTTTTT.

About this clonotype itself: A read error may produce the germline difference seen at one junction end. The chain uses TRBV20-1 and TRBJ2-1; TRBD1 or TRBD2 may be the D gene (5 bases each). There are 15 residues in the CDR3. Per germline, CDR1 DFQATT and CDR2 SNEGSKA (reference sequence). The CDR3 sequence is CSTSAGAARDNEQFF. In DNA, the CDR3 is TGCAGTACTAGTGCCGGGGCTGCCAGGGACAATGAGCAGTTCTTC.

J is TRBJ1-6 and V is TRBV4-3, with 8 bases matching TRBD1. The CDR3 is 16 residues long. V lost 3 bases and J lost 7; bases outside the gene matches: 8. The germline CDR1 and CDR2 sequences are LGHNA and YSLEER. The CDR3 region has the DNA TGCGCCAGCAGCCAGCGGACAGGGTGGAACAATTCACCCCTCCACTTT. This codes for CASSQRTGWNNSPLHF.